The sample holds one count of the clone carrying this T cell receptor (beta chain). What it binds is not known. These data are taken from a study of T cell responses to AZD1222 COVID-19 vaccine. Points from the study as a whole: Spike was spanned by vaccine-associated CD4 TCRs, with dominance at 160-218 and 743-854. Seropositivity was recorded at baseline in only a handful of AZD1222 recipients.

The V end lost 0 bases, the J end lost 2 bases, and 8 bases lay between the germline ends. CDR1 SGDLS and CDR2 YYNGEE come from the germline V gene. The CDR3 contains 14 residues. Method: immunoSEQ multiplex PCR; TCRdb's copy keeps in-frame clones and lacks some. The table lists more than 140,000 clones, over 85% of them singletons. This rearrangement joins TRBV9 to TRBJ1-1; D unresolved. The sequencing used peripheral blood, collected on day 0 of MenACWY control vaccination. The TCR sequence derives from an adult in good health. CDR3 region: CASSVGMGNTEAFF. The CDR3 region has the DNA TGTGCCAGCAGCGTAGGTATGGGAAACACTGAAGCTTTCTTT. Looking up the rest from reference TRBV9 and TRBJ1-1 gives the full variable domain: DSGVTQTPKHLITATGQRVTLRCSPRSGDLSVYWYQQSLDQGLQFLIQYYNGEERAKGNILERFSAQQFPDLHSELNLSSLELGDSALYFCASSVGMGNTEAFFGQGTRLTVV.